These 29 T cell receptor beta chains originate from one sample sequenced in a study of cytomegalovirus exposure and HLA in healthy donors. The PCR used 60 Vbeta and 13 Jbeta primers. Repertoires were generated with immunoSEQ multiplex PCR, while TCRdb's copy carries only in-frame clones and drops some. The table shows roughly 120,000 clones, with less than 85% occurring only once. The material sequenced was PBMCs. Receptors originate from a male donor in good health and CMV-seronegative.

This clone was counted a few times. This chain uses TRBV5-1 with TRBJ2-1; no clear D. The CDR3 is made up of 12 amino acids. The germline V gene encodes CDR1 SGHRS and CDR2 YFSETQ. V was trimmed by 1 base and J by 6 bases, leaving 5 bases between them. The CDR3 loop reads CASSLSGNEQFF. The CDR3 DNA sequence: TGCGCCAGCAGCTTGTCCGGCAATGAGCAGTTCTTC.

The gene calls are TRBV25-1 and TRBJ1-2, with D possibly being TRBD1 (5 bases). V lost 1 base and J lost 6, with 6 bases in between. Germline CDR1 and CDR2: MGHDK and SYGVNS. This CDR3 has 12 amino acids. The DNA for the CDR3 is TGTGCCAGCAGTGAATGGGGGGATGGCTACACCTTC. The encoded protein is CASSEWGDGYTF.

The chain uses TRBV19 and TRBJ1-4, with 10 bases identical to TRBD1. Germline-derived CDR1 and CDR2 are LNHDA and SQIVND (reference sequence). The CDR3 extends over 15 amino acids. The ends lost 5 bases at V and 10 bases at J; junction bases unmatched: 10. Here the CDR3 DNA reads TGTGCCAGTAGTCGACAGGGGGCGTTCGATGGAAAACTGTTTTTT. It encodes CASSRQGAFDGKLFF.

The chain joins TRBV6-4 to TRBJ2-1; maybe TRBD1 (7 bases). CDR1 is MRHNA and CDR2 is SNTAGT in the germline V gene. Trimming took 4 bases from V and 9 from J, leaving 19 bases between them. The CDR3 consists of 15 residues. The CDR3 nucleotides read TGTGCCAGCAGTGGTGCATCCGGGACAGCGGGTGAGCAGTTCTTC. It yields the protein CASSGASGTAGEQFF.

The rearrangement joins TRBV5-4 to TRBJ2-1; 8 bases are shared with TRBD2. Per germline, CDR1 SGHNT and CDR2 YYREEE (reference sequence). The junction had 9 bases not matched to a gene; V was cut back by 4 bases and J by 0 bases. The CDR3 consists of 17 residues. The CDR3 here is CASSATSGDSSYNEQFF. Here the CDR3 DNA reads TGTGCCAGCAGCGCCACTAGCGGAGATAGCTCCTACAATGAGCAGTTCTTC.

The chain links TRBV28 to TRBJ2-7, with no clear D. Germline loops: CDR1 MDHEN, CDR2 SYDVKM. The germline V and J ends were trimmed by 2 bases and 3 bases, with 5 bases remaining between them. The CDR3 runs 12 residues. The DNA of the CDR3 is TGTGCCAGCAGTTTAACGAGCTACGAGCAGTACTTC. This sequence encodes CASSLTSYEQYF.

The chain recombines TRBV15 with TRBJ2-1, with 7 bases matching TRBD2. The CDR3 spans 16 residues. Germline CDR1 reads LNHNV; CDR2 reads YYDKDF (reference sequence). The J segment lost 2 bases and the V segment lost 4 bases, leaving 8 bases of the junction unmatched. The chain's CDR3 is CATSILAVSAYNEQFF. DNA for the CDR3: TGTGCCACCAGCATCCTAGCGGTCTCGGCCTACAATGAGCAGTTCTTC.

CDR3 nucleotides: TGTGCCAGCAGTTTATGGTCCCCCGGGACTGAAGCTTTCTTT. Residues: CASSLWSPGTEAFF. The V gene is TRBV28, the J gene TRBJ1-1; D is unresolved. CDR1 is MDHEN and CDR2 is SYDVKM in the germline V gene. V lost 0 bases to trimming and J lost 5 bases, with 10 bases between them. CDR3 length: 14 residues.

Of note for this clone: The junction departs from the called germline gene at one end, perhaps through a read error. The genes are TRBV7-9 and TRBJ2-5, with D perhaps matching TRBD2 (6 bases). This CDR3 comprises 14 residues. Germline V CDR1 and CDR2: SEHNR, FQNEAQ (reference sequence). Written as DNA, the CDR3 is TGTTCCAGCAGCCACAATGGGGGGCAAGAGACCCAGTACTTC. This sequence encodes CSSSHNGGQETQYF.

The chain carries TRBV6-4 and TRBJ2-6; D is perhaps TRBD2 (7 bases). V was clipped by 6 bases and J by 4 bases, with 25 bases between them. In germline, CDR1 is MRHNA, CDR2 SNTAGT. The CDR3 sequence is 19 residues long. CDR3: CASRGGMGGAASGANVLTF. CDR3 DNA sequence: TGTGCCAGCAGGGGGGGGATGGGGGGCGCGGCCTCCGGGGCCAACGTCCTGACTTTC.

The genes are TRBV14 and TRBJ2-4; 8 nucleotides line up with TRBD1. After removal of 3 bases from V and 1 base from J, the junction contained 5 bases not matched to a gene. Germline-derived CDR1 and CDR2 are SGHDN and FVKESK. This CDR3 comprises 16 residues. The CDR3 region has the DNA TGTGCCAGCAGCCAGCAGGGGGCGCCGGCCAAAAACATTCAGTACTTC. The encoded protein is CASSQQGAPAKNIQYF. The variable domain in full, completed from reference TRBV14 and TRBJ2-4, reads EAGVTQFPSHSVIEKGQTVTLRCDPISGHDNLYWYRRVMGKEIKFLLHFVKESKQDESGMPNNRFLAERTGGTYSTLKVQPAELEDSGVYFCASSQQGAPAKNIQYFGAGTRLSVL.

V is TRBV5-1 and J is TRBJ2-4; TRBD2 might be the D (5 bases). This CDR3 is built from 16 residues. V was clipped by 0 bases and J by 5 bases, with 15 bases between them. Germline CDR1 reads SGHRS; CDR2 reads YFSETQ. The DNA for the CDR3 is TGCGCCAGCAGCTTGGCCGGCCTGCGACTACAAAACATTCAGTACTTC. This sequence encodes CASSLAGLRLQNIQYF.

The CDR3 DNA follows: TGTGCCACTAATCGGGGGAGTGAGACCCAGTACTTC. Translating it yields CATNRGSETQYF. The J gene is TRBJ2-5, the V gene TRBV5-6; TRBD2 might be the D (6 bases). Trimming stripped 9 bases from V and 5 bases from J, with 14 bases between. CDR3 length: 12 residues. Germline V gene lookup returns CDR1 SGHDT and CDR2 YYEEEE.

Only a few counts were recorded for this clone. This sequence joins TRBV2 and TRBJ1-2; TRBD1 is a possible D gene (6 bases). Trimming removed 3 bases at V and 8 bases at J, with 13 bases between. The CDR3 totals 13 residues. The germline V gene has CDR1 SNHLY and CDR2 FYNNEI. The CDR3 region is CASSDVRGEGYTF. The CDR3 nucleotides are TGTGCCAGCAGTGACGTCAGGGGCGAAGGCTACACCTTC.

The chain links TRBV7-9 to TRBJ2-7; 7 bases fit TRBD1. V gave up 8 bases and J gave up 3 bases; unmatched junction bases: 16. Germline V gene data show CDR1 as SEHNR and CDR2 as FQNEAQ (reference sequence). This CDR3 region has 16 residues. The CDR3 here is CASSGTVVPAGYEQYF. CDR3 nucleotides: TGTGCCAGCTCCGGGACAGTTGTCCCCGCCGGCTACGAGCAGTACTTC. Using reference TRBV7-9 and TRBJ2-7 for the parts outside the CDR3, the full variable domain is DTGVSQNPRHKITKRGQNVTFRCDPISEHNRLYWYRQTLGQGPEFLTYFQNEAQLEKSRLLSDRFSAERPKGSFSTLEIQRTEQGDSAMYLCASSGTVVPAGYEQYFGPGTRLTVT.

The V call is TRBV7-9, the J call TRBJ2-1, with D maybe TRBD2 (5 bases). Germline V gene lookup returns CDR1 SEHNR and CDR2 FQNEAQ (reference sequence). CDR3 length: 16 amino acids. V lost 3 bases and J lost 8, with 20 bases in between. CDR3 nucleotides: TGTGCCAGCAGCTTTGGGTTGGGAGCTGCTATGGATGAGCAGTTCTTC. It translates to CASSFGLGAAMDEQFF.

V usage is TRBV27 and J usage is TRBJ2-7, with D unresolved. Germline CDR1 MNHEY, CDR2 SMNVEV (reference sequence). The CDR3 has 14 amino acids. The V end lost 2 bases, the J end lost 4 bases, and 12 bases lay between the germline ends. This CDR3 reads CASSLEVSGYEQYF. The CDR3 nucleotides are TGTGCCAGCAGTTTAGAGGTTAGTGGGTACGAGCAGTACTTC.

This chain uses TRBV9 with TRBJ2-7; possibly TRBD1 for D (6 bases). Trimming shortened V by 0 bases and J by 7 bases, and 11 bases separated the two germline ends. Germline V gene data show CDR1 as SGDLS and CDR2 as YYNGEE. The CDR3 is 13 residues long. The CDR3 bases are TGTGCCAGCAGCGTAGTTTCAGGGACAGAGCAGTACTTC. It is translated as CASSVVSGTEQYF.

The chain couples TRBV18 to TRBJ2-2, with 11 positions matching TRBD2. This CDR3 has 19 amino acids. Germline V gene sequence: CDR1 KGHSH, CDR2 LQKENI. The trim removed 2 bases at V and 5 bases at J, leaving 13 bases unmatched. Here the CDR3 DNA reads TGTGCCAGCTCACCAAACCCCGGGACTAGCGGAGGGGGGACCGGGGAGCTGTTTTTT. This sequence encodes CASSPNPGTSGGGTGELFF.

V is TRBV30 and J is TRBJ1-1; 12 bases agree with TRBD1. The CDR3 extends over 14 amino acids. V shed 4 bases, J shed 7 bases, and the junction held 7 bases outside the gene matches. The germline V gene has CDR1 GTSNPN and CDR2 SVGIG (reference sequence). The CDR3 DNA sequence: TGTGCCTGGAAGGGACAGGGGGCGCTTTTTGAAGCTTTCTTT. Translated, it gives CAWKGQGALFEAFF.

The chain has TRBV7-9 and TRBJ1-2, with a weak D call TRBD1 (5 bases). V gave up 7 bases and J gave up 3 bases, with 12 bases separating them. The CDR3 covers 13 residues. Germline-derived CDR1 and CDR2 are SEHNR and FQNEAQ (reference sequence). CDR3 amino acids: CASTQGIDYGYTF. The CDR3 DNA sequence: TGTGCCAGCACCCAGGGTATTGACTATGGCTACACCTTC. Complete variable domain (other parts from reference TRBV7-9 and TRBJ1-2): DTGVSQNPRHKITKRGQNVTFRCDPISEHNRLYWYRQTLGQGPEFLTYFQNEAQLEKSRLLSDRFSAERPKGSFSTLEIQRTEQGDSAMYLCASTQGIDYGYTFGSGTRLTVV.

The V gene is TRBV4-1, the J gene TRBJ2-5; 7 bases match TRBD1. CDR3 length equals 16 residues. After removal of 1 base from V and 1 base from J, the junction contained 6 bases not matched to a gene. Per the germline V gene, CDR1 is MGHRA and CDR2 is YSYEKL. This chain's CDR3 is CASSQASGQAQETQYF. The DNA for the CDR3 is TGCGCCAGCAGCCAAGCTTCCGGACAGGCCCAAGAGACCCAGTACTTC.

This sequence joins TRBV11-2 and TRBJ1-6, with 12 bases that match TRBD1. The J segment lost 10 bases and the V segment lost 1 base, leaving 8 bases of the junction unmatched. Germline CDR1 reads SGHAT; CDR2 reads FQNNGV. The CDR3 contains 17 residues. CDR3 amino acids: CASSLVFWDRGQSPLHF. The CDR3 DNA follows: TGTGCCAGCAGCTTAGTGTTTTGGGACAGGGGGCAATCACCCCTCCACTTT.

This clone was recorded a few times. The CDR3 region is CASSIAGINEQYF. For the CDR3, the DNA is TGTGCCAGTAGTATTGCGGGTATCAACGAGCAGTACTTC. This chain connects TRBV19 to TRBJ2-7; tentative D call: TRBD2 (5 bases). In germline, CDR1 is LNHDA, CDR2 SQIVND (reference sequence). This CDR3 contains 13 residues. V lost 3 bases to trimming and J lost 5 bases, with 11 bases between them.

The chain uses TRBV30 and TRBJ2-5; D perhaps matches TRBD2 (6 bases). The tail of the sequence fits TRBJ2-7 better, so the J call may be wrong. Germline CDR1 reads GTSNPN; CDR2 reads SVGIG (reference sequence). This CDR3 is 13 amino acids long. The CDR3, as DNA: TGTGCCTGGAGTGGGGGCGGGACCTACGAGCAGTACTTC. Encoded protein: CAWSGGGTYEQYF.

This clone was seen a few times. The chain is built from TRBV6-4 and TRBJ1-6; a weak D match, TRBD1 (6 bases). CDR3 size: 14 residues. Germline loops: CDR1 MRHNA, CDR2 SNTAGT. V gave up 4 bases and J gave up 9 bases, with 13 bases separating them. The CDR3 region is CASSVSGGTSPLHF. CDR3 in DNA: TGTGCCAGCAGTGTAAGCGGGGGCACTTCACCCCTCCACTTT.

This clone is a singleton in its sample. A read error may account for a junction end that differs from germline. The J gene is TRBJ2-6, the V gene TRBV7-3; D may be TRBD1 (7 bases). Germline-derived CDR1 and CDR2 are SGHTA and FQGTGA. This CDR3 is built from 15 residues. DNA for the CDR3: TGTGCCAGCAGCCCAGGGGGACTTGGGGCCAACGGCCTGACTTTC. Translated: CASSPGGLGANGLTF.

The CDR3 sequence is CASSELGRKFF. CDR3 DNA sequence: TGTGCCAGCAGTGAGTTAGGGAGGAAGTTCTTC. The chain recombines TRBV2 with TRBJ2-1; perhaps TRBD2 as D (6 bases). Germline loops: CDR1 SNHLY, CDR2 FYNNEI. Trimming left V 3 bases short and J 14 bases short, with 11 bases between. This CDR3 spans 11 amino acids.

CDR3 amino acids: CASSTELGDRQLLHPNLTYEQYF. The DNA of the CDR3 is TGTGCCAGCAGCACAGAACTGGGGGACAGGCAGTTACTTCATCCTAACCTGACCTACGAGCAGTACTTC. This chain joins TRBV21-1 and TRBJ2-7; the table calls TRBD1, which could not be checked here. TRBV21-1 is a documented pseudogene. The CDR3 has 23 residues.